This entry concerns a single T cell receptor beta chain. This entry comes from a study of T-cell memory formation after mild COVID-19. The germline V and J ends were trimmed by 4 bases and 0 bases, with 17 bases remaining between them. The length of the CDR3 is 17 residues. CDR1 and CDR2 (germline): SGHKS, YYEKEE (reference sequence). TCRdb redid the calling of the 5' RACE reads with MiXCR, one entry per CDR3 protein. In the table there are about 340,000 distinct CDR3 sequences, more than 15% of which are singletons. The source material was PBMCs or a T cell subset sorted from them (not recorded which). This chain links TRBV5-5 with TRBJ2-4; D perhaps matches TRBD1 (6 bases). The clonotype was recovered from a man between 18 and 29 years old who had mild COVID-19 (a few samples of this study predate the infection). Cell type and time point are not known. In nucleotides, the CDR3 is TGTGCCAGCAGCATACTCCGGGACATACTAGCCAAAAACATTCAGTACTTC. Residues: CASSILRDILAKNIQYF.